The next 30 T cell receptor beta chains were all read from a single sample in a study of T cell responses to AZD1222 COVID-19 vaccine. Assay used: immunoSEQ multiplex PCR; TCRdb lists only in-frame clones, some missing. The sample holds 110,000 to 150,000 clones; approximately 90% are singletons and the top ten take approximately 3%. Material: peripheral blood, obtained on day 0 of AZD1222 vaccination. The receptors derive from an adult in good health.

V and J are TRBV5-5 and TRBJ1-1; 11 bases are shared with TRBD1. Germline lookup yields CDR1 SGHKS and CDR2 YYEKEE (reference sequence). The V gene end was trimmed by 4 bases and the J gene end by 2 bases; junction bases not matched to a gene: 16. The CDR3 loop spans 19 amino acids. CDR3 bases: TGTGCCAGCAGCCCCTCGGGACAGGGGGTATGGGGTCGAAACACTGAAGCTTTCTTT. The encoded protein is CASSPSGQGVWGRNTEAFF.

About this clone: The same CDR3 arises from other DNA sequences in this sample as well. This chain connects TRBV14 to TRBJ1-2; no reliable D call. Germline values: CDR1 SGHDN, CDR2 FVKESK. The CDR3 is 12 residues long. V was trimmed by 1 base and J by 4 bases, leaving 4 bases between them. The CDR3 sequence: CASSQAGYGYTF. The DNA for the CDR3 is TGTGCCAGCAGCCAAGCGGGCTATGGCTACACCTTC.

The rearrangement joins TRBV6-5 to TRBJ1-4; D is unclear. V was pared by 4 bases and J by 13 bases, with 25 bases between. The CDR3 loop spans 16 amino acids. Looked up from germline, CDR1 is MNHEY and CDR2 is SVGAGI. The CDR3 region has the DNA TGTGCCAGCAGTTCCGACGGGGAGATCGGGTGGAAAGGACTGTTTTTT. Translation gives CASSSDGEIGWKGLFF.

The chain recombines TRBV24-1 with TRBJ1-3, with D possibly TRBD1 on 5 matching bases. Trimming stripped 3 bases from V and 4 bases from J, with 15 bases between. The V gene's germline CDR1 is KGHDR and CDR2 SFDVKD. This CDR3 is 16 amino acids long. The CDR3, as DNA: TGTGCCACCAGTGATCGAGCCGGGACGGCCGGAAACACCATATATTTT. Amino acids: CATSDRAGTAGNTIYF.

Written as DNA, the CDR3 is TGTGCCAGCGGGCGAAGGGCGGGGGATCAGTACTTC. Its protein is CASGRRAGDQYF. The V and J genes are TRBV27 and TRBJ2-7, with 7 bases that match TRBD2. The CDR3 totals 12 residues. CDR1 and CDR2 (germline): MNHEY, SMNVEV (reference sequence). J gave up 10 bases and V 8 bases, and 11 bases lay outside the gene matches.

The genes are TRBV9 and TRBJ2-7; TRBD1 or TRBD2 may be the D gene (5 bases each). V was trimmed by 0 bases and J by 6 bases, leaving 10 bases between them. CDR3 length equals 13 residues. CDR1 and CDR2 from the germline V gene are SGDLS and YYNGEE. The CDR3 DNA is TGTGCCAGCAGCGTAGACGGGGCGGGCGAGCAGTACTTC. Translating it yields CASSVDGAGEQYF. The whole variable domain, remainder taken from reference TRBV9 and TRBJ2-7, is DSGVTQTPKHLITATGQRVTLRCSPRSGDLSVYWYQQSLDQGLQFLIQYYNGEERAKGNILERFSAQQFPDLHSELNLSSLELGDSALYFCASSVDGAGEQYFGPGTRLTVT.

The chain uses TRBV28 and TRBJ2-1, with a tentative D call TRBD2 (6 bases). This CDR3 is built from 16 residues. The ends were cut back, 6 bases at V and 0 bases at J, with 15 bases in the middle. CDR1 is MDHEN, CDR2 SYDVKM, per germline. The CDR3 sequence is CASSPGGAGSYNEQFF. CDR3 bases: TGTGCCAGCAGCCCCGGGGGAGCCGGCTCCTACAATGAGCAGTTCTTC.

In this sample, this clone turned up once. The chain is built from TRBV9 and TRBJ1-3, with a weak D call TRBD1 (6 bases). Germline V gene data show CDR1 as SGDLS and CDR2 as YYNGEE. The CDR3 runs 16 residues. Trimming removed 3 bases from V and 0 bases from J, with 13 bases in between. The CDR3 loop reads CASSAGTGYSGNTIYF. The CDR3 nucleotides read TGTGCCAGCAGCGCCGGAACAGGGTACTCTGGAAACACCATATATTTT. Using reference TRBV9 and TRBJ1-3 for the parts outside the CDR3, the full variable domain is DSGVTQTPKHLITATGQRVTLRCSPRSGDLSVYWYQQSLDQGLQFLIQYYNGEERAKGNILERFSAQQFPDLHSELNLSSLELGDSALYFCASSAGTGYSGNTIYFGEGSWLTVV.

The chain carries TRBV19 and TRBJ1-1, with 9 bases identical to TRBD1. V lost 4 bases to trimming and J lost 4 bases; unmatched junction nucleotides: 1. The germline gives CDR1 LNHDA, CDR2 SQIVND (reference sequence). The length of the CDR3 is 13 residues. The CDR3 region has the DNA TGTGCCAGTAGTACGGGACAGGGCACTGAAGCTTTCTTT. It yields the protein CASSTGQGTEAFF.

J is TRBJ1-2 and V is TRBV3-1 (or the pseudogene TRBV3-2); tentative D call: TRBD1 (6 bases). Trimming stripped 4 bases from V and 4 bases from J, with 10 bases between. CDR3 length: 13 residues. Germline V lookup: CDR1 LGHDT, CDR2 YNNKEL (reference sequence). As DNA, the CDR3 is TGTGCCAGCAGCCTGGACAGTTCCTATGGCTACACCTTC. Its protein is CASSLDSSYGYTF.

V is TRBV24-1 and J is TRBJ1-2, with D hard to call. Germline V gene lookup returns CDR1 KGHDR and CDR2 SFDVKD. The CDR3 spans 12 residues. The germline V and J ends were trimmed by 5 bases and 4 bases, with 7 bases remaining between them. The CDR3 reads CATSGWGYGYTF. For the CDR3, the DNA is TGTGCCACCAGTGGGTGGGGCTATGGCTACACCTTC.

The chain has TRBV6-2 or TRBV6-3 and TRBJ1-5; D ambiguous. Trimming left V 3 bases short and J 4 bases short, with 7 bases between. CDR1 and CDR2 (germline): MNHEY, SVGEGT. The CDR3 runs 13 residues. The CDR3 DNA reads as TGTGCCAGCAGTTATCAGGTTAATCAGCCCCAGCATTTT. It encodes CASSYQVNQPQHF.

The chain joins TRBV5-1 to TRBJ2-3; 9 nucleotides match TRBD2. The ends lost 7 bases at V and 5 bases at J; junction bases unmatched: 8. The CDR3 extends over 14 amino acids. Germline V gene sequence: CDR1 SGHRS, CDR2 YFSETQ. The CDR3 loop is CASRRLAGRDTQYF. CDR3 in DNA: TGCGCCAGCCGCCGGCTAGCGGGGAGAGATACGCAGTATTTT.

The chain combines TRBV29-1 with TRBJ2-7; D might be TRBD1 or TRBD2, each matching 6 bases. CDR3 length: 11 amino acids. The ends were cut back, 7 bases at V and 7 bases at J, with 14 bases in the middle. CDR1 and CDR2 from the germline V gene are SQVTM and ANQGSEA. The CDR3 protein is CSGLRGGEQYF. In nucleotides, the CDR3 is TGCAGCGGTCTCAGGGGAGGTGAGCAGTACTTC.

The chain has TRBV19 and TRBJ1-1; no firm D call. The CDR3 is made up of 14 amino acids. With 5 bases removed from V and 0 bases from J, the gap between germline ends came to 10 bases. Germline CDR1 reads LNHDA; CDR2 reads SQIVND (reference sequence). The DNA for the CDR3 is TGTGCCAGTAGTCCCAGACCCATGAACACTGAAGCTTTCTTT. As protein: CASSPRPMNTEAFF.

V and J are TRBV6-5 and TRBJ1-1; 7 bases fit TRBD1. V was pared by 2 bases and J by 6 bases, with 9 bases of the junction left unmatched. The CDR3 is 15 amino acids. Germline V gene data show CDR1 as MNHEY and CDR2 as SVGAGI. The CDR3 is CASSYTGQAASEAFF. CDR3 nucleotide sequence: TGTGCCAGCAGTTACACCGGACAGGCGGCCTCTGAAGCTTTCTTT.

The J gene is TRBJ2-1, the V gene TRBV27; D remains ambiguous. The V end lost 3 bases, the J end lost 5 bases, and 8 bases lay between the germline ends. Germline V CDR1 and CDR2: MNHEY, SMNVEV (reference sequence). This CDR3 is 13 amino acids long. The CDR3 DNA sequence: TGTGCCAGCAGTTTCCAGATAAACAATGAGCAGTTCTTC. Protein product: CASSFQINNEQFF.

The CDR3 loop reads CASTPWTGNYGYTF. DNA of the CDR3: TGTGCCAGTACCCCCTGGACAGGGAACTATGGCTACACCTTC. V gene TRBV19 combines with J gene TRBJ1-2; 8 positions agree with TRBD1. This CDR3 spans 14 amino acids. Losses at the gene ends were 7 bases for V and 2 bases for J; bases not matched to a gene: 6. Germline CDR1 is LNHDA and CDR2 is SQIVND (reference sequence).

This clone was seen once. The CDR3 protein is CASSESGMDQPQHF. The CDR3 DNA is TGTGCCAGCAGTGAATCTGGGATGGACCAGCCCCAGCATTTT. The chain uses TRBV2 and TRBJ1-5; no clear D gene. Between the trimmed V and J ends, which lost 2 bases and 7 bases, there was a span of 12 bases. Germline CDR1 and CDR2: SNHLY and FYNNEI. The CDR3 has 14 amino acids. Complete variable domain (other parts from reference TRBV2 and TRBJ1-5): EPEVTQTPSHQVTQMGQEVILRCVPISNHLYFYWYRQILGQKVEFLVSFYNNEISEKSEIFDDQFSVERPDGSNFTLKIRSTKLEDSAMYFCASSESGMDQPQHFGDGTRLSIL.

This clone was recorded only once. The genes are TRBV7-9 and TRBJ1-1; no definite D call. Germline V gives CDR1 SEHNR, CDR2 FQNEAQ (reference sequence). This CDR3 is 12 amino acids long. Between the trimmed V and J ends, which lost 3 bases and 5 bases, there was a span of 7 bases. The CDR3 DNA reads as TGTGCCAGCAGCTTTGTATCGACTGAAGCTTTCTTT. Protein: CASSFVSTEAFF. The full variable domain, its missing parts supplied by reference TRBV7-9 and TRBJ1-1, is DTGVSQNPRHKITKRGQNVTFRCDPISEHNRLYWYRQTLGQGPEFLTYFQNEAQLEKSRLLSDRFSAERPKGSFSTLEIQRTEQGDSAMYLCASSFVSTEAFFGQGTRLTVV.

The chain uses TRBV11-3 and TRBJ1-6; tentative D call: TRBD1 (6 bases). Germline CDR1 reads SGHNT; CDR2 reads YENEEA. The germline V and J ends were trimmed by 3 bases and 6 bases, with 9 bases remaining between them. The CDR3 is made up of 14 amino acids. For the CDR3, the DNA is TGTGCCAGCAGCTTCACAGGGCCTAATTCACCCCTCCACTTT. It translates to CASSFTGPNSPLHF.

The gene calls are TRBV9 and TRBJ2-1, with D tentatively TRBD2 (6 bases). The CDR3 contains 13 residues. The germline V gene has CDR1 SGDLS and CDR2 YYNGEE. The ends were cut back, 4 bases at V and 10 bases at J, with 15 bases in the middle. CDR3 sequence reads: CASSPGLLSEQFF. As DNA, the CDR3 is TGTGCCAGCAGCCCGGGACTCCTCTCGGAGCAGTTCTTC.

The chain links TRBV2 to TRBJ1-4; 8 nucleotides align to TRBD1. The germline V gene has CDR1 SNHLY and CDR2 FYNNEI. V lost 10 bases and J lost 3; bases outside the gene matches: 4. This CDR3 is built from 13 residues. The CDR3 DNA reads TGTGCCACAGGGGGCTTTGCTAATGAAAAACTGTTTTTT. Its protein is CATGGFANEKLFF.

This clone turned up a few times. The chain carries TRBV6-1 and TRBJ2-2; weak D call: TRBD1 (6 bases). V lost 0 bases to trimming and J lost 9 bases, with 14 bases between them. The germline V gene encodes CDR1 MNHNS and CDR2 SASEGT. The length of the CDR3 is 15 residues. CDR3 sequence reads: CASSEALGAFRELFF. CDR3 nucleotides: TGTGCCAGCAGTGAAGCGCTGGGGGCTTTCAGGGAGCTGTTTTTT.

The CDR3 bases are TGTGCCAGCAGTTTTCAGGGGATACCCAATAAAGCTTTCTTT. Protein product: CASSFQGIPNKAFF. The rearrangement links TRBV28 to TRBJ1-1; possible D gene TRBD1, 6 bases. CDR1 and CDR2 from the germline V gene are MDHEN and SYDVKM. The ends were cut back, 3 bases at V and 9 bases at J, with 17 bases in the middle. CDR3 length: 14 residues.

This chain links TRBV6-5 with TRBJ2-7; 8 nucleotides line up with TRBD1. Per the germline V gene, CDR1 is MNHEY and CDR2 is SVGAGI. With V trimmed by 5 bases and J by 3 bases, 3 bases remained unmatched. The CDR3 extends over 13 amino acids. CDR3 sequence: CASSMGQDYEQYF. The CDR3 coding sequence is TGTGCCAGCAGTATGGGACAGGACTACGAGCAGTACTTC.

The CDR3 protein is CASSLLGNQPQHF. For the CDR3, the DNA is TGTGCCAGCAGCTTATTGGGCAATCAGCCCCAGCATTTT. The chain employs TRBV5-6 and TRBJ1-5, with D uncertain. V was clipped by 2 bases and J by 2 bases, with 5 bases between them. The CDR3 consists of 13 residues. CDR1 SGHDT and CDR2 YYEEEE come from the germline V gene.

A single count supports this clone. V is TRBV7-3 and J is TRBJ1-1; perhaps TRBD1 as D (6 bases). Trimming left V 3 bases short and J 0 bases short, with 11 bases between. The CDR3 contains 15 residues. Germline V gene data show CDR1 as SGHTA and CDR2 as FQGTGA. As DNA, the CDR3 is TGTGCCAGCAGCTTGACCAGGGGAGTGAACACTGAAGCTTTCTTT. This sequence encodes CASSLTRGVNTEAFF.

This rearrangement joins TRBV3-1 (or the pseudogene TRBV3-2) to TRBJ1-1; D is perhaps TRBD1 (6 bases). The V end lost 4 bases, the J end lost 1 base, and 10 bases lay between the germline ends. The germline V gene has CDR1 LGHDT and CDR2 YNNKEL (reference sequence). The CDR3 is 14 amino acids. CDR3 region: CASSPRGRNTEAFF. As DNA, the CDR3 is TGTGCCAGCAGCCCCAGGGGCCGGAACACTGAAGCTTTCTTT.

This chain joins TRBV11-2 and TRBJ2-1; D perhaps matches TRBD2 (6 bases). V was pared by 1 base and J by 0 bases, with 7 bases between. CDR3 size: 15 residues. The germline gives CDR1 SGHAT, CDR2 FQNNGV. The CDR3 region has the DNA TGTGCCAGCAGCTTAGGAGCGGGCTCCTACAATGAGCAGTTCTTC. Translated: CASSLGAGSYNEQFF.